The T cell receptor beta chain under discussion was sequenced for a study of blood T cell repertoires in COVID-19. Overall study: COVID-19 samples, acute and convalescent, were from the United States, Italy and Spain. T cells, B-cell-depleted T cells, or PBMCs provided the cDNA or gDNA that served as material.

How the authors handled the data: Amplification of reference gene primers provided the estimated nucleated cell counts. Only in-frame clones appear in the TCRdb table, and some are missing; sequencing was by immunoSEQ multiplex PCR. V and J calls and clone size are given by that table; D and trimming were obtained from the DNA. This table holds 100,000 to 120,000 clones, less than 85% found once. The sample comprised peripheral blood. The sequence was obtained from a woman aged 80 or over with acute or convalescent COVID-19.

In nucleotides, the CDR3 is TGTGCCAGCAGCTTGGGGGGCAGACAGGGGATGGATCAGCCCCAGCATTTT. This encodes CASSLGGRQGMDQPQHF. The chain links TRBV5-4 to TRBJ1-5, with 8 bases fitting TRBD1. The CDR3 runs 17 residues. CDR1 and CDR2 (germline): SGHNT, YYREEE (reference sequence). Trimming removed 0 bases from V and 5 bases from J; junction bases left unmatched: 10.